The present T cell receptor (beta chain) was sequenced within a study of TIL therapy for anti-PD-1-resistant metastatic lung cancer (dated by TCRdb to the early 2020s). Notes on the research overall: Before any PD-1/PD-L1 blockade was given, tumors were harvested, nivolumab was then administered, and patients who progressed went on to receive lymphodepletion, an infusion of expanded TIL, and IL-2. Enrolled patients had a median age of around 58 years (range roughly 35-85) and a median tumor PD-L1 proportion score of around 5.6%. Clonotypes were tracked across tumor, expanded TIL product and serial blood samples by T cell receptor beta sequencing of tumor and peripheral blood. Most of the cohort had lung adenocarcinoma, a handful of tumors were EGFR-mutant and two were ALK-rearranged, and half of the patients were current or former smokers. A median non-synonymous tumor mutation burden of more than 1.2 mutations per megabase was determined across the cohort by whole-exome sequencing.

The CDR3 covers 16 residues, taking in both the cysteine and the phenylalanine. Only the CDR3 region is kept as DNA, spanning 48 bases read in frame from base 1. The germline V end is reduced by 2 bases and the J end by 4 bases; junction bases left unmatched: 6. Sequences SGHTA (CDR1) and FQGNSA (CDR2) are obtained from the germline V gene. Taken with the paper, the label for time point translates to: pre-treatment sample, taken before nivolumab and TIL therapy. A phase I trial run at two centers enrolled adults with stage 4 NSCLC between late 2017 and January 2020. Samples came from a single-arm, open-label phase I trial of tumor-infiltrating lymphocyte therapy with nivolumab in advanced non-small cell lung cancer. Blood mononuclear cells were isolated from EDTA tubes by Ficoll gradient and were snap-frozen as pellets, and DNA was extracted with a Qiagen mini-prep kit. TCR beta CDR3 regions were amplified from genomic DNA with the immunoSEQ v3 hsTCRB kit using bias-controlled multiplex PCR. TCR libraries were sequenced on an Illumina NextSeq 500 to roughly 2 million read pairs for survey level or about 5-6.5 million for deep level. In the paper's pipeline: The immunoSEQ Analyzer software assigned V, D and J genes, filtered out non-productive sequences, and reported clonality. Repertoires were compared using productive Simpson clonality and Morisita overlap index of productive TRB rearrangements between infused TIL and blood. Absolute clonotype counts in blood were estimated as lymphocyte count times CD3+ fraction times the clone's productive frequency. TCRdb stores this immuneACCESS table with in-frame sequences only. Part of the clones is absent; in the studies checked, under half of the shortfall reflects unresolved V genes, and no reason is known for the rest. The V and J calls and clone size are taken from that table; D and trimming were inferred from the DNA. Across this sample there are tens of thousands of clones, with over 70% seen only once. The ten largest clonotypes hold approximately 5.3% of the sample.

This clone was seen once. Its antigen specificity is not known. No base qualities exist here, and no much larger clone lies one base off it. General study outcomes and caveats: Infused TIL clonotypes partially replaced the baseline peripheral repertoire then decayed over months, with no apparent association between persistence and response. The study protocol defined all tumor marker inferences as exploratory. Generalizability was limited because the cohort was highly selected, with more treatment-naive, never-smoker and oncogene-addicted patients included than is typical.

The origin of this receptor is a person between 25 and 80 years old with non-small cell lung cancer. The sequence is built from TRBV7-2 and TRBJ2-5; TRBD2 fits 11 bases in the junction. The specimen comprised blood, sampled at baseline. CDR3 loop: CASSLSRLAGGETQYF. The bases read TGTGCCAGCAGCTTAAGCCGCCTAGCGGGGGGAGAGACCCAGTACTTC.